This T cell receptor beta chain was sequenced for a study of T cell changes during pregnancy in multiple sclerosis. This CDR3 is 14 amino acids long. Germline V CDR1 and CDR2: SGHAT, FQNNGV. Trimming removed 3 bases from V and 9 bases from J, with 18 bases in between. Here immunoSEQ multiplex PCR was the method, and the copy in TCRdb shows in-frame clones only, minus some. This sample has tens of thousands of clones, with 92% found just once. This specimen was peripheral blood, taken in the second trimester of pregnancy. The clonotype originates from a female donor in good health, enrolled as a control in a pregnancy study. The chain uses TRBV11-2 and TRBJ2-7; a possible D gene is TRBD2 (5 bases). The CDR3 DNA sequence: TGTGCCAGCAGCTTTCTTCCTCCGGGGTCCCCGCAGTACTTC. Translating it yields CASSFLPPGSPQYF.